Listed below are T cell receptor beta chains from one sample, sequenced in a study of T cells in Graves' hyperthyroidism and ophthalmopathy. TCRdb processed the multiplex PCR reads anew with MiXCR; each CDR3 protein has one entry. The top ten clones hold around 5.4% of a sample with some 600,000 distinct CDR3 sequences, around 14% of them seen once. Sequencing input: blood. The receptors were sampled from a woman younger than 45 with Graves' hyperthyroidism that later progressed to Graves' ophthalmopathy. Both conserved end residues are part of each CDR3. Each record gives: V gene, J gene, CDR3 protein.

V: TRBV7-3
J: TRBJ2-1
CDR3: CASSLSPSGITYNEQFF

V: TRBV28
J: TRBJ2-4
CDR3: CASRTPGLAKNIQYF

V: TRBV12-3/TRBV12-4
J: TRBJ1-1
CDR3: CASSPPRGGTEAFF

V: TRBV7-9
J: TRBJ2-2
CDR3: CASSPLARVTGRDTGELFF

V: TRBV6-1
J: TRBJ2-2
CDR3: CASSDRPGPTGELFF

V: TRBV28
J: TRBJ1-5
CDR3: CASDGSRAGNQPQHF

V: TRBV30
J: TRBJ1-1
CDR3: CAWIPYYRATEAFF

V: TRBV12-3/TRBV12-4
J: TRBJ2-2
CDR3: CASSFWGGGGPPGELFF

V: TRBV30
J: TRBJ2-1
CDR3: CAWSVGAGAYNEQFF

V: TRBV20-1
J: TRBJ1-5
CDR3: CSARDIRPQSSNQPQHF

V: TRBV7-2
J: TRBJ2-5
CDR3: CASSLAGSALETQYF

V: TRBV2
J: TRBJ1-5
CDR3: CASSPSGLYNQPQHF

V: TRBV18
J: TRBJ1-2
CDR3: CASSPSPRTGGGYTF

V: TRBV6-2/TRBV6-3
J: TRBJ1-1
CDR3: CASSCLTGQNTEAFF

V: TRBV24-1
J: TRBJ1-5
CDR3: CATSDSQGNNQPQHF

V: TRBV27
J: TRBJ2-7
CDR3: CASSLSTSVSYEQYF